These 30 T cell receptor beta chains share one sample of origin, sequenced in a study of human T cells and chemical hapten exposure. Unseparated into fractions, whole blood served as the source from which total RNA was extracted. Each CDR3 protein is one row after TCRdb ran MiXCR on the 5' RACE reads. The data hold 65,000 to 90,000 distinct CDR3 sequences, with 15% to 20% observed a single time. All receptors derive from a female donor in good health.

This clonotype has a handful of counts. V and J are TRBV10-3 and TRBJ2-1; 8 bases fit TRBD2. Germline V CDR1 and CDR2: ENHRY, SYGVKD. The CDR3 contains 12 residues. V was clipped by 0 bases and J by 13 bases; unmatched bases: 2. The CDR3 coding sequence is TGTGCCATCAGTGAGTCGGGGACTAGTCAGTTCTTC. This sequence encodes CAISESGTSQFF.

The V gene is TRBV2, the J gene TRBJ1-5, with D uncertain. From germline, CDR1 is SNHLY and CDR2 FYNNEI. The CDR3 is 14 residues long. With 4 bases removed from V and 0 bases from J, the gap between germline ends came to 7 bases. CDR3 protein: CASSVEYSNQPQHF. The CDR3 DNA reads TGTGCCAGCAGTGTAGAGTATAGCAATCAGCCCCAGCATTTT.

This clonotype was observed a handful of times. The chain couples TRBV7-2 to TRBJ1-1, with D tentatively TRBD1 (6 bases). Germline V gene sequence: CDR1 SGHTA, CDR2 FQGNSA. The CDR3 has 16 amino acids. V was cut by 2 bases and J by 5 bases, with 18 bases left in between. This CDR3 reads CASSLSAVQGKTEAFF. The DNA for the CDR3 is TGTGCCAGCAGCTTATCCGCGGTCCAGGGGAAGACTGAAGCTTTCTTT.

The chain is built from TRBV29-1 and TRBJ2-3, with TRBD2 matching 9 bases. The trim removed 4 bases at V and 3 bases at J, leaving 11 bases unmatched. CDR1 SQVTM and CDR2 ANQGSEA come from the germline V gene. The CDR3 covers 16 residues. Written as DNA, the CDR3 is TGCAGCGTTGGAGCAGTGGCGGGAGGGCCAACAGATACGCAGTATTTT. Protein product: CSVGAVAGGPTDTQYF.

The chain carries TRBV7-2 and TRBJ2-3; a possible D gene is TRBD2 (5 bases). Per germline, CDR1 SGHTA and CDR2 FQGNSA. V was cut by 4 bases and J by 13 bases, with 18 bases left in between. The CDR3 loop spans 13 amino acids. The CDR3 nucleotides are TGTGCCAGCAGCTCCGAGGGAAATCTATACAAGTATTTT. It is translated as CASSSEGNLYKYF. Combining the CDR3 with reference TRBV7-2 and TRBJ2-3 gives the whole variable domain GAGVSQSPSNKVTEKGKDVELRCDPISGHTALYWYRQSLGQGLEFLIYFQGNSAPDKSGLPSDRFSAERTGGSVSTLTIQRTQQEDSAVYLCASSSEGNLYKYFGPGTRLTVL.

V and J are TRBV10-3 and TRBJ1-1; TRBD1 is a possible D gene (5 bases). From germline, CDR1 is ENHRY and CDR2 SYGVKD. V dropped 11 bases and J dropped 1 base, with 17 bases sitting between them. There are 14 residues in the CDR3. The CDR3 DNA reads as TGTGCCGCGAGGCCGGGAGGGACGAACACTGAAGCTTTCTTT. This translates into CAARPGGTNTEAFF.

This clonotype has only a few counts. This chain uses TRBV4-1 with TRBJ1-5, with 12 bases fitting TRBD1. CDR1 and CDR2 from the germline V gene are MGHRA and YSYEKL. This CDR3 has 18 amino acids. V dropped 1 base and J dropped 7; count of bases not matched to a gene: 11. CDR3 nucleotide sequence: TGCGCCAGCAGCCAAGTTGGTAGGCGGGACAGGGGGCACCAGCCCCAGCATTTT. Protein product: CASSQVGRRDRGHQPQHF.

The V and J genes are TRBV7-8 and TRBJ1-3; possibly TRBD1 for D (6 bases). Germline CDR1 SGHVS, CDR2 FQNEAQ. This CDR3 is 17 amino acids long. Trimming cost V 1 base and J 3 bases, with 16 bases left between them. CDR3 DNA: TGTGCCAGCAGCTTAGTGTCGGCAGGGGCGGTTGGAAACACCATATATTTT. Its translation: CASSLVSAGAVGNTIYF.

This clonotype appeared a few times. The J gene is TRBJ1-1, the V gene TRBV28; D unresolved. CDR1 and CDR2 from the germline V gene are MDHEN and SYDVKM. The CDR3 runs to 12 residues. Between the trimmed V and J ends, which lost 6 bases and 5 bases, there was a span of 10 bases. The CDR3 reads CASRGSATEAFF. The CDR3 DNA is TGTGCCAGCAGGGGATCGGCGACTGAAGCTTTCTTT.

This clonotype was counted between two and nine times. The rearrangement uses TRBV9 and TRBJ1-2; TRBD1 agrees at 8 bases. The CDR3 consists of 15 residues. With V trimmed by 3 bases and J by 2 bases, 6 bases remained unmatched. Per the germline V gene, CDR1 is SGDLS and CDR2 is YYNGEE. The CDR3 region has the DNA TGTGCCAGCAGCGATCCACAGGGGGAGAACTATGGCTACACCTTC. Translation gives CASSDPQGENYGYTF. Combining the CDR3 with reference TRBV9 and TRBJ1-2 gives the whole variable domain DSGVTQTPKHLITATGQRVTLRCSPRSGDLSVYWYQQSLDQGLQFLIQYYNGEERAKGNILERFSAQQFPDLHSELNLSSLELGDSALYFCASSDPQGENYGYTFGSGTRLTVV.

J is TRBJ2-2 and V is TRBV19; D is possibly TRBD1 (5 bases). V shed 3 bases and J shed 5 bases, with 13 bases lying between them. CDR3 length: 15 amino acids. Per the germline V gene, CDR1 is LNHDA and CDR2 is SQIVND (reference sequence). The CDR3 nucleotides are TGTGCCAGTAGTATCTGGCAGGGATATACCGGGGAGCTGTTTTTT. Protein sequence: CASSIWQGYTGELFF.

This clonotype was detected only a few times. This sequence joins TRBV6-2 or TRBV6-3 and TRBJ1-2, with unresolved D. The CDR3 extends over 11 amino acids. Germline loops: CDR1 MNHEY, CDR2 SVGEGT. V dropped 6 bases and J dropped 6 bases, with 8 bases sitting between them. The CDR3 loop is CASSPDNGYTF. CDR3 DNA sequence: TGTGCCAGCAGCCCCGACAATGGCTACACCTTC.

This clonotype came up many times. The chain carries TRBV20-1 and TRBJ2-7; D is possibly TRBD2 (5 bases). This CDR3 spans 15 amino acids. CDR1 is DFQATT, CDR2 SNEGSKA, per germline (reference sequence). Deletions cut 3 bases from V and 4 bases from J, with 19 bases between. The CDR3 loop reads CSARTAASSPYEQYF. The CDR3 DNA follows: TGCAGTGCTAGGACTGCGGCTAGCAGTCCGTACGAGCAGTACTTC.

This clonotype was found a few times. This chain connects TRBV3-1 to TRBJ1-1; D is unclear. The CDR3 has 15 amino acids. Between the trimmed V and J ends, which lost 0 bases and 3 bases, there was a span of 11 bases. Per germline, CDR1 LGHDT and CDR2 YNNKEL (reference sequence). CDR3 DNA: TGTGCCAGCAGCCAAGAGGCTGATGGAGACACTGAAGCTTTCTTT. This gives the protein CASSQEADGDTEAFF.

Only a few counts were recorded for this clonotype. V gene TRBV11-2 combines with J gene TRBJ2-1; unclear D gene. Germline assignment: CDR1 SGHAT and CDR2 FQNNGV. The CDR3 contains 12 residues. Deletions cut 7 bases from V and 4 bases from J, with 8 bases between. Here the CDR3 DNA reads TGTGCCAGCACCCCAACTTACAATGAGCAGTTCTTC. This codes for CASTPTYNEQFF.

This clonotype was observed a few times. The chain is built from TRBV7-2 and TRBJ1-5; tentative D call: TRBD1 (5 bases). CDR1 SGHTA and CDR2 FQGNSA come from the germline V gene. V was clipped by 5 bases and J by 6 bases, with 17 bases between them. The CDR3 runs to 15 residues. CDR3 sequence: CASSLQPGSGQPQHF. The CDR3 DNA sequence: TGTGCCAGCAGCCTACAACCAGGGTCGGGTCAGCCCCAGCATTTT.

This clonotype turned up a few times. V is TRBV19 and J is TRBJ1-1; TRBD1 is a possible D gene (5 bases). The germline V gene encodes CDR1 LNHDA and CDR2 SQIVND (reference sequence). The V end was cut by 10 bases, the J end by 2 bases, with 17 bases between. This CDR3 is built from 14 residues. CDR3 coding DNA: TGTGCCACCGCCACGATGGGGGGTAACACTGAAGCTTTCTTT. Residues: CATATMGGNTEAFF. Using reference TRBV19 and TRBJ1-1 for the parts outside the CDR3, the full variable domain is DGGITQSPKYLFRKEGQNVTLSCEQNLNHDAMYWYRQDPGQGLRLIYYSQIVNDFQKGDIAEGYSVSREKKESFPLTVTSAQKNPTAFYLCATATMGGNTEAFFGQGTRLTVV.

This clonotype was seen only a few times. J is TRBJ2-2 and V is TRBV2; 8 bases align to TRBD1. The V gene end was trimmed by 4 bases and the J gene end by 7 bases; junction bases not matched to a gene: 5. CDR1 is SNHLY and CDR2 is FYNNEI in the germline V gene. CDR3 size: 14 residues. This chain's CDR3 is CASSGQGAGGELFF. The CDR3, as DNA: TGTGCCAGCAGTGGGCAGGGGGCAGGCGGGGAGCTGTTTTTT.

This chain's CDR3 is CASSKQGGIEAFF. The CDR3 DNA reads TGTGCCAGCAGCAAACAGGGGGGCATTGAAGCTTTCTTT. J is TRBJ1-1 and V is TRBV7-8; 8 nucleotides agree with TRBD1. Germline lookup yields CDR1 SGHVS and CDR2 FQNEAQ. V trimming: 5 bases; J trimming: 7 bases; junction bases outside the gene matches: 6. There are 13 residues in the CDR3.

This clonotype came up a few times. This chain joins TRBV6-1 and TRBJ2-2, with D tentatively TRBD1 (6 bases). The CDR3 runs to 15 residues. Per the germline V gene, CDR1 is MNHNS and CDR2 is SASEGT. V was pared by 1 base and J by 7 bases, with 13 bases between. This chain's CDR3 is CASSEVQGSNGELFF. CDR3 sequence (DNA): TGTGCCAGCAGTGAAGTCCAGGGGTCGAACGGGGAGCTGTTTTTT.

The chain recombines TRBV7-2 with TRBJ2-3; either TRBD1 or TRBD2 may fit D (6 bases each). The germline V gene has CDR1 SGHTA and CDR2 FQGNSA. The length of the CDR3 is 14 residues. V was pared by 1 base and J by 6 bases, with 11 bases between. The CDR3 protein is CASSLDRGDDTQYF. The CDR3 coding sequence is TGTGCCAGCAGCTTAGATAGGGGGGACGATACGCAGTATTTT.

This chain uses TRBV24-1 with TRBJ2-1, with D perhaps TRBD1 or TRBD2 (6 bases each). V dropped 4 bases and J dropped 7 bases, with 25 bases sitting between them. The germline gives CDR1 KGHDR, CDR2 SFDVKD. This CDR3 region has 18 residues. CDR3: CATSDPQWGSGRGNEQFF. CDR3 bases: TGTGCCACCAGTGACCCTCAATGGGGTAGCGGAAGGGGGAATGAGCAGTTCTTC.

This clonotype was observed a few times. V and J are TRBV6-2 or TRBV6-3 and TRBJ2-1; maybe TRBD1 (5 bases). V was clipped by 0 bases and J by 6 bases, with 12 bases between them. Germline V gene lookup returns CDR1 MNHEY and CDR2 SVGEGT. The CDR3 is 15 amino acids. The CDR3 region has the DNA TGTGCCAGCAGTTACTCCGCTGACAGAGTCAATGAGCAGTTCTTC. Protein: CASSYSADRVNEQFF.

This clonotype came up many times. V is TRBV27 and J is TRBJ2-7; D is possibly TRBD1 (5 bases). The CDR3 totals 15 residues. The germline CDR1 and CDR2 sequences are MNHEY and SMNVEV (reference sequence). The V and J ends lost 6 bases and 0 bases respectively, with 15 bases between them. CDR3 in DNA: TGTGCCAGCAGCCTAGGGAAGGGGTACTCCTACGAGCAGTACTTC. Residues: CASSLGKGYSYEQYF.

Ten or more counts support this clonotype. This chain connects TRBV11-2 to TRBJ2-7; 7 nucleotides line up with TRBD2. The V gene's germline CDR1 is SGHAT and CDR2 FQNNGV. The V and J ends lost 6 bases and 3 bases, in that order; junction bases with no gene match: 2. The CDR3 is made up of 12 amino acids. The CDR3 region is CASSPSGYEQYF. CDR3 bases: TGTGCCAGCAGTCCTAGCGGCTACGAGCAGTACTTC.

This clonotype came up once. The chain is built from TRBV7-2 and TRBJ1-4; D perhaps matches TRBD1 (5 bases). The V and J ends lost 6 bases and 8 bases respectively, with 19 bases between them. CDR3 length equals 15 residues. Germline CDR1 and CDR2: SGHTA and FQGNSA. CDR3 sequence: CASSPFGTLNEKLFF. The CDR3 coding sequence is TGTGCCAGCAGTCCCTTCGGGACCCTCAACGAAAAACTGTTTTTT.

This clonotype occurred a few times. The J gene is TRBJ1-2, the V gene TRBV3-1; no clear D gene. Per germline, CDR1 LGHDT and CDR2 YNNKEL (reference sequence). Trimming pared 0 bases from V and 4 bases from J, leaving 6 bases between. The CDR3 sequence is 13 residues long. CDR3 residues: CASSQEDGYGYTF. CDR3 DNA sequence: TGTGCCAGCAGCCAAGAAGATGGCTATGGCTACACCTTC.

This clonotype was detected ten times or more. This rearrangement joins TRBV7-2 to TRBJ1-1; D possibly corresponds to TRBD1 (6 bases). CDR1 is SGHTA and CDR2 is FQGNSA in the germline V gene. V was shortened by 5 bases and J by 3 bases, with 13 bases between the two germline ends. This CDR3 region has 14 residues. CDR3 DNA: TGTGCCAGCAGCCCACAAGCAGGGGACACTGAAGCTTTCTTT. Translation gives CASSPQAGDTEAFF.

The gene calls are TRBV11-2 and TRBJ1-2; D is possibly TRBD1 (5 bases). Trimming pared 6 bases from V and 6 bases from J, leaving 14 bases between. The CDR3 runs to 13 residues. Germline V gives CDR1 SGHAT, CDR2 FQNNGV. The DNA of the CDR3 is TGTGCCAGCAGTCCGAGCAGGGAAGATGGCTACACCTTC. Translating it yields CASSPSREDGYTF.

The sample holds a few counts of this clonotype. The chain recombines TRBV7-2 with TRBJ2-2; D perhaps matches TRBD1 (6 bases). Trimming removed 2 bases from V and 8 bases from J, with 12 bases in between. The CDR3 covers 14 residues. Germline CDR1 is SGHTA and CDR2 is FQGNSA. This CDR3 reads CASSLSQGMGELFF. The CDR3 DNA follows: TGTGCCAGCAGCTTATCCCAGGGGATGGGGGAGCTGTTTTTT.